A single sample gave rise to the 2 T cell receptor beta chains below, sequenced in a study of T cell responses to AZD1222 COVID-19 vaccine. Only in-frame clones appear in the TCRdb table, and some are missing; sequencing was by immunoSEQ multiplex PCR. In the table there are over 150,000 clones, over 75% of which are singletons. This material consisted of peripheral blood, taken on day 0 of AZD1222 vaccination. The receptor source for this set is an adult in good health.

This chain connects TRBV4-3 to TRBJ1-6, with TRBD1 matching over 9 bases. Germline CDR1 is LGHNA and CDR2 is YSLEER. V lost 4 bases, J lost 5 bases, and 12 bases stayed unmatched. The CDR3 is 18 amino acids. CDR3 loop: CASSPLLGQGLDNSPLHF. As DNA, the CDR3 is TGCGCCAGCAGCCCCCTCTTGGGACAGGGACTCGATAATTCACCCCTCCACTTT.

This rearrangement joins TRBV7-2 to TRBJ1-5; possibly TRBD1 for D (5 bases). Germline values: CDR1 SGHTA, CDR2 FQGNSA. V was clipped by 5 bases and J by 0 bases, with 8 bases between them. There are 14 residues in the CDR3. CDR3 region: CASSLQASNQPQHF. As DNA, the CDR3 is TGTGCCAGCAGCCTACAGGCTAGCAATCAGCCCCAGCATTTT.